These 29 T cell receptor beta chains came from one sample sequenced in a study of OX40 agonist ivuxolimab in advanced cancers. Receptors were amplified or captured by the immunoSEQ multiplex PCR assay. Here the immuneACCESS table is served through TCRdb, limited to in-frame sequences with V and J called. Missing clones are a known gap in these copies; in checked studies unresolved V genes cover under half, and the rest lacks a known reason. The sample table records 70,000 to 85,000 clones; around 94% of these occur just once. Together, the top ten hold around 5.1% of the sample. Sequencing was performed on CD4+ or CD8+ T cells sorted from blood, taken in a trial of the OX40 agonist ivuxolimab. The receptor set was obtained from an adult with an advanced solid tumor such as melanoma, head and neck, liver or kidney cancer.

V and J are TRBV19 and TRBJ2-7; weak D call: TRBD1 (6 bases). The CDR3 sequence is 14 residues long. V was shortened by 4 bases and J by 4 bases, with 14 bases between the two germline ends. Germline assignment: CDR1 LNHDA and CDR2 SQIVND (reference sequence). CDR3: CASSTLQDRYEQYF. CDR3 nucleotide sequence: TGTGCCAGTAGTACCCTCCAGGACAGATACGAGCAGTACTTC.

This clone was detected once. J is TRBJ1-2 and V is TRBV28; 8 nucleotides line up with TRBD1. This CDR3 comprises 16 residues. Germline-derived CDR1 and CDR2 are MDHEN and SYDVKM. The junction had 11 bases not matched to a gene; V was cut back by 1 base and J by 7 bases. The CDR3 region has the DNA TGTGCCAGCAGTTTATCGGCTGCAGGGGGCGTCAGTGGCTACACCTTC. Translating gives CASSLSAAGGVSGYTF.

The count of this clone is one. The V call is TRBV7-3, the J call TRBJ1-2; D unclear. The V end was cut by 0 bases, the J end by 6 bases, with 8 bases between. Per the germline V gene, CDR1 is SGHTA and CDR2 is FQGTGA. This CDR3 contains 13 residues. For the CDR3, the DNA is TGTGCCAGCAGCTTAACAGGGATAAATGGCTACACCTTC. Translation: CASSLTGINGYTF. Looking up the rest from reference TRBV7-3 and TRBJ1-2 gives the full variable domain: GAGVSQTPSNKVTEKGKYVELRCDPISGHTALYWYRQSLGQGPEFLIYFQGTGAADDSGLPNDRFFAVRPEGSVSTLKIQRTERGDSAVYLCASSLTGINGYTFGSGTRLTVV.

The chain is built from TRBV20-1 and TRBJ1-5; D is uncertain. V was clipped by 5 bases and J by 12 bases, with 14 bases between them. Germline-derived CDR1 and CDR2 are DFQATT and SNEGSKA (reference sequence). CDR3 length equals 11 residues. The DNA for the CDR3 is TGCAGTGCTCTCCTGTTTCCTTTCCAGCATTTT. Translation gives CSALLFPFQHF.

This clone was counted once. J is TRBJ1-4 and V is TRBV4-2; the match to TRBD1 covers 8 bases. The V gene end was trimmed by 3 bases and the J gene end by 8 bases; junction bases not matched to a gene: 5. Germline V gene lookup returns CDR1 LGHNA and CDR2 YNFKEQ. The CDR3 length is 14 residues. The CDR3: CASSHAGQDEKLFF. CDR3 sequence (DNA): TGTGCCAGCAGCCACGCGGGACAGGACGAAAAACTGTTTTTT.

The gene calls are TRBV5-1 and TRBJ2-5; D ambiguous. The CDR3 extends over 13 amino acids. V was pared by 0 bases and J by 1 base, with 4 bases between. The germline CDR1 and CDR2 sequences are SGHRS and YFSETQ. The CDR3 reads CASSLALQETQYF. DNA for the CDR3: TGCGCCAGCAGCTTGGCTCTCCAAGAGACCCAGTACTTC.

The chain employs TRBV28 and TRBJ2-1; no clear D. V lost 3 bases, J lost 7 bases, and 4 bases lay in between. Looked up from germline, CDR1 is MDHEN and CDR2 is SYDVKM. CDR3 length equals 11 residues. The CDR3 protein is CASSFLNEQFF. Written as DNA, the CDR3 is TGTGCCAGCAGTTTCCTAAATGAGCAGTTCTTC.

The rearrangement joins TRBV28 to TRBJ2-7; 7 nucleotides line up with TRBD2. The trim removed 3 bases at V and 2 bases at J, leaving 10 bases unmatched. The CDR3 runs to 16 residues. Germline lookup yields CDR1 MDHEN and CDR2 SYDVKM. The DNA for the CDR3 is TGTGCCAGCAGTTTGGCGGGGCTAGCGGACACCTACGAGCAGTACTTC. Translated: CASSLAGLADTYEQYF.

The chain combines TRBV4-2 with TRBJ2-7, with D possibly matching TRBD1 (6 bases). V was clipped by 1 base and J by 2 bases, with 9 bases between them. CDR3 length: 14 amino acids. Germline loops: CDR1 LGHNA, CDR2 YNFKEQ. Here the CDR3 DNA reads TGTGCCAGCAGCCAAGTTGGGGGCGCCTACGAGCAGTACTTC. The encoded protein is CASSQVGGAYEQYF.

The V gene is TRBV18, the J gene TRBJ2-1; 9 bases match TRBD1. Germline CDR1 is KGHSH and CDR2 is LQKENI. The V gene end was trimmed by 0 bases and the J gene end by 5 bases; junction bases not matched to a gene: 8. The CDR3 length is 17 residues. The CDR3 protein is CASSPPQGQGVDNEQFF. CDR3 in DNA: TGTGCCAGCTCACCACCACAGGGACAGGGTGTCGACAATGAGCAGTTCTTC.

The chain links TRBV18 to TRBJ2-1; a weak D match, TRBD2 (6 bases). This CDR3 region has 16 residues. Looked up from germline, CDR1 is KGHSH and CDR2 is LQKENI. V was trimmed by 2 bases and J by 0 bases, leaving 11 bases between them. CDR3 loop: CASSPSAGSSYNEQFF. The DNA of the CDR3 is TGTGCCAGCTCACCAAGCGCGGGGAGCTCCTACAATGAGCAGTTCTTC.

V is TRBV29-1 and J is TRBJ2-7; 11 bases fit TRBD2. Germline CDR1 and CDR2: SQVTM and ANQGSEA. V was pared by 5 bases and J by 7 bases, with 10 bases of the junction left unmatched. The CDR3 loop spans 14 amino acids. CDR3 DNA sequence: TGCAGCGTTCTAACTAGCGGGAGATCACAGGAGCAGTACTTC. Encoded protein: CSVLTSGRSQEQYF.

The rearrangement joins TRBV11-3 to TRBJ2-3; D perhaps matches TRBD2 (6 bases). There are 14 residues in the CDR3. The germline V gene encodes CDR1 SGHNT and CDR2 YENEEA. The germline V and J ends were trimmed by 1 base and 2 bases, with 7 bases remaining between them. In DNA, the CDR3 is TGTGCCAGCAGCTTAGGGAGGGCCACAGATACGCAGTATTTT. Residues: CASSLGRATDTQYF.

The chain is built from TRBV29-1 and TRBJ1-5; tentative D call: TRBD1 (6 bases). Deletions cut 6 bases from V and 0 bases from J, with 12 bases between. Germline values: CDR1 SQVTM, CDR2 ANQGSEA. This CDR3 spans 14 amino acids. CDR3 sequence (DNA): TGCAGCGTCGCGGACAGCAATAGCAATCAGCCCCAGCATTTT. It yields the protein CSVADSNSNQPQHF.

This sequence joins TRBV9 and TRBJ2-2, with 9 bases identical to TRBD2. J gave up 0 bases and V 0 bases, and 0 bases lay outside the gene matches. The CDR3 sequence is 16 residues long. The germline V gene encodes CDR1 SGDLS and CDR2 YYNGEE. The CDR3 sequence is CASSVGLAANTGELFF. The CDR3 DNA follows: TGTGCCAGCAGCGTAGGACTAGCGGCGAACACCGGGGAGCTGTTTTTT.

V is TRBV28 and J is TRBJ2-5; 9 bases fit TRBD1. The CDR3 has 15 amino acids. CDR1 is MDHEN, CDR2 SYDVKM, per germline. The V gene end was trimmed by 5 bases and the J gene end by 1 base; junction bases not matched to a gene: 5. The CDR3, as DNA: TGTGCCAGCAGTAAACAGGGGGCGAGCCAAGAGACCCAGTACTTC. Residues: CASSKQGASQETQYF.

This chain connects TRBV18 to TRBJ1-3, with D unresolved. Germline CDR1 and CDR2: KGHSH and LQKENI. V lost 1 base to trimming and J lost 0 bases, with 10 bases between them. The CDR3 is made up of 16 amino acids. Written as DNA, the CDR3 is TGTGCCAGCTCACCACAGGCCTCATTCTCTGGAAACACCATATATTTT. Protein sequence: CASSPQASFSGNTIYF. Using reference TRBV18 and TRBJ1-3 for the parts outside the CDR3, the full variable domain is NAGVMQNPRHLVRRRGQEARLRCSPMKGHSHVYWYRQLPEEGLKFMVYLQKENIIDESGMPKERFSAEFPKEGPSILRIQQVVRGDSAAYFCASSPQASFSGNTIYFGEGSWLTVV.

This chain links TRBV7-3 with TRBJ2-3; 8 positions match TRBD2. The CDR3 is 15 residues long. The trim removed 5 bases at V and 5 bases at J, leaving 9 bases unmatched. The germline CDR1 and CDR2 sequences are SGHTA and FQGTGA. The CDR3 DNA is TGTGCCAGCAGCCCACGGGCGGGAGGCAGAGATACGCAGTATTTT. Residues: CASSPRAGGRDTQYF.

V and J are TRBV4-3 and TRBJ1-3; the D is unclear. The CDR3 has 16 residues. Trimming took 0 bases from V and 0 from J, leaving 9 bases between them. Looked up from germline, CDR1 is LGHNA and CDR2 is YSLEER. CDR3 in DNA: TGCGCCAGCAGCCAAGAAAGACACTTCTCTGGAAACACCATATATTTT. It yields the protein CASSQERHFSGNTIYF.

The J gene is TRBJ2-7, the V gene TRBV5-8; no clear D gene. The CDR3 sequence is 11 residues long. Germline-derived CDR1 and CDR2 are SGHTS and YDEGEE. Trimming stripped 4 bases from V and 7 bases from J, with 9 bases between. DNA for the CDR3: TGTGCCAGCAGCCCGATAGGGGAGCAGTACTTC. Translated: CASSPIGEQYF.

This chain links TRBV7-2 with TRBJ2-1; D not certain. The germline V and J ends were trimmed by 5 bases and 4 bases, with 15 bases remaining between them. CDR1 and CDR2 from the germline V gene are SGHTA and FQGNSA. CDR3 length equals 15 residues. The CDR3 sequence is CASSPFLGQYNEQFF. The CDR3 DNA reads TGTGCCAGCAGCCCCTTTTTGGGCCAATACAATGAGCAGTTCTTC.

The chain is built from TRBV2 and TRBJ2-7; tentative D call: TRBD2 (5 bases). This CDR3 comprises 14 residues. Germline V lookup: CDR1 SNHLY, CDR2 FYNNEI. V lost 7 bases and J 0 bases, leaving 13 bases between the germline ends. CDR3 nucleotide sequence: TGTGCCAGCAAATTTAGAGGGAGCTCCTACGAGCAGTACTTC. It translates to CASKFRGSSYEQYF.

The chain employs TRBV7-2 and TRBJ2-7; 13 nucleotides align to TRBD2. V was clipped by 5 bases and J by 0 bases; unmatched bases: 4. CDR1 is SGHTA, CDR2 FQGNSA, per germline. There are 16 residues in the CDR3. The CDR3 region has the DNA TGTGCCAGCAGCCTATGGACTAGCGGGAGCTCCTACGAGCAGTACTTC. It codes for CASSLWTSGSSYEQYF.

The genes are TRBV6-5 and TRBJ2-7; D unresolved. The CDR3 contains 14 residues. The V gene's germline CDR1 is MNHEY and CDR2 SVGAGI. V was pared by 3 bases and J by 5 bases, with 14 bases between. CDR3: CASSYGSLNHEQYF. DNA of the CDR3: TGTGCCAGCAGTTATGGCAGCCTAAATCACGAGCAGTACTTC.

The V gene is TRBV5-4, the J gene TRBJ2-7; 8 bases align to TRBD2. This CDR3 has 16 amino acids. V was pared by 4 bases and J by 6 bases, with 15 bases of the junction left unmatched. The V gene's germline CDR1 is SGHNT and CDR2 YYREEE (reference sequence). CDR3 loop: CASSPASSGSFGEQYF. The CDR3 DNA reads TGTGCCAGCAGCCCCGCCTCTAGCGGGTCATTCGGCGAGCAGTACTTC.

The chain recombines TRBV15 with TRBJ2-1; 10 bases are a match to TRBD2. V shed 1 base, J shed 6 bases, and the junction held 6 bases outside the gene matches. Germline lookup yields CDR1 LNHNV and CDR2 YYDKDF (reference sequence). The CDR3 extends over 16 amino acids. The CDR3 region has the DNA TGTGCCACCAGCAGAGGTCTAGCGGGAGTAGGCAATGAGCAGTTCTTC. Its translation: CATSRGLAGVGNEQFF.

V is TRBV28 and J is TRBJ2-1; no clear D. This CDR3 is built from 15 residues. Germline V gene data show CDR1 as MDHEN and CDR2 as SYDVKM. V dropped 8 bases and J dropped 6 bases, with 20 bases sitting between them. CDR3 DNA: TGTGCCAGCCTGCCGGGCCTCCCTACCCCCAATGAGCAGTTCTTC. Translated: CASLPGLPTPNEQFF.

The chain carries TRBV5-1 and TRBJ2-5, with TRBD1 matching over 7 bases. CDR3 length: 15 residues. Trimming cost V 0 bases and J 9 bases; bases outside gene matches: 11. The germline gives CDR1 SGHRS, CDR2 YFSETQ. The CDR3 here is CASSLDDRAGGAQYF. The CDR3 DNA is TGCGCCAGCAGCTTGGACGACAGGGCAGGAGGTGCCCAGTACTTC.

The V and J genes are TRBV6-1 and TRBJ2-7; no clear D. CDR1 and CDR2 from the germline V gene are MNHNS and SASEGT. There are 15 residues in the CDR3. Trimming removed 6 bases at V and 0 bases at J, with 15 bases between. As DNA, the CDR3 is TGTGCCAGCAGGGGCGGACCGAGCTACTCCTACGAGCAGTACTTC. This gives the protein CASRGGPSYSYEQYF.